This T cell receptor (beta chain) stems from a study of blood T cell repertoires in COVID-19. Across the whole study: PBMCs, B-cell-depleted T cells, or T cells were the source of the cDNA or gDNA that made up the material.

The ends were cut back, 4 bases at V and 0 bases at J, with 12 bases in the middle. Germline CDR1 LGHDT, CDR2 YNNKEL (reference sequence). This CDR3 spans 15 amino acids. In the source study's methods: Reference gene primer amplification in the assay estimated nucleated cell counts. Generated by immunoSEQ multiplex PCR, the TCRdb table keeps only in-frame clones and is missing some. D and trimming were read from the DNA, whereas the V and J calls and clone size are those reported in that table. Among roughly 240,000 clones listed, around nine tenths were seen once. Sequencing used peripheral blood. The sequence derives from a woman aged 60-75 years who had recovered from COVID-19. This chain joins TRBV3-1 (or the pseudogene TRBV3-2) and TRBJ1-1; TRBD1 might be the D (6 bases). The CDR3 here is CASSRYDRLNTEAFF. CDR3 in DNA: TGTGCCAGCAGCCGCTACGACAGGCTGAACACTGAAGCTTTCTTT.